The T cell receptor (beta chain) under discussion was sequenced for a study of blood T cell repertoires in COVID-19. Whole-study context: Researchers got acute and convalescent COVID-19 samples from the United States, Italy and Spain.

Germline assignment: CDR1 DFQATT and CDR2 SNEGSKA (reference sequence). With V trimmed by 3 bases and J by 4 bases, 5 bases remained unmatched. The CDR3 sequence is 14 residues long. Original methodology: Reference gene primer amplification yielded estimated nucleated cell counts. The repertoire was sequenced with immunoSEQ multiplex PCR; TCRdb's copy has only in-frame clones and lacks some. V, J and clone size reflect that table, while D and trimming were determined from the DNA. The repertoire holds around 140,000 clones, with 80% as singletons. The chain joins TRBV20-1 to TRBJ2-1; 8 positions match TRBD2. The clonotype comes from a man in his 70s who had recovered from COVID-19. Sequences were obtained from peripheral blood. Written as DNA, the CDR3 is TGCAGTGCTAGTGGCCTAGCGGGTTACAATGAGCAGTTCTTC. This gives the protein CSASGLAGYNEQFF.